These T cell receptor beta chains were read from a single sample in a study of control samples from healthy donors and cancer patients. The assay was immunoSEQ multiplex PCR, and TCRdb's table has in-frame clones only and misses some. The data hold 95,000 to 130,000 clones, with roughly 91% observed a single time. Sequenced material: blood. These receptors came from a woman aged 70-85 years in good health. Each CDR3 is given with its conserved first and last residue. The D gene is left open where the match is weak. Some rows have no size entry. The others give once, few or many, or a class for an expanded clone.

v_call: TRBV6-6; clone_size: -; j_call: TRBJ1-5; d_call: -; cdr3_nt: TGTGCCAGCAGTTATCCAGACCCGGTAATGGAACCCCAGCATTTT; cdr3_aa: CASSYPDPVMEPQHF
v_call: TRBV29-1; clone_size: -; j_call: TRBJ1-2; d_call: TRBD1; cdr3_nt: TGCAGCGTCGGGACAGGGGCTTCAGCTAACTATGGCTACACCTTC; cdr3_aa: CSVGTGASANYGYTF
v_call: TRBV11-2; clone_size: few; j_call: TRBJ2-5; d_call: -; cdr3_nt: TGTGCCAGCAGCCTCGGGACTTCCTTTAGGGAGACCCAGTACTTC; cdr3_aa: CASSLGTSFRETQYF
v_call: TRBV6-2/TRBV6-3; clone_size: -; j_call: TRBJ2-3; d_call: -; cdr3_nt: TGTGCCAGCAGTTACCGGCGTGGAGCGCAGTATTTT; cdr3_aa: CASSYRRGAQYF
v_call: TRBV29-1; clone_size: -; j_call: TRBJ2-7; d_call: TRBD2; cdr3_nt: TGCAGCGTTGCAAGGATAGCGGGGGCCTACGAGCAGTACTTC; cdr3_aa: CSVARIAGAYEQYF
v_call: TRBV18; clone_size: -; j_call: TRBJ1-1; d_call: TRBD1; cdr3_nt: TGTGCCAGCTCACCACTTCAGGACAGGGGCCTCTTGAACACTGAAGCTTTCTTT; cdr3_aa: CASSPLQDRGLLNTEAFF
v_call: TRBV12-3/TRBV12-4; clone_size: -; j_call: TRBJ2-7; d_call: -; cdr3_nt: TGTGCCAGCAGTTTTATGTACTACGAGCAGTACTTC; cdr3_aa: CASSFMYYEQYF
v_call: TRBV29-1; clone_size: -; j_call: TRBJ2-7; d_call: -; cdr3_nt: TGCAGCGTTGAAGATCGGGACACGTCCTACGAGCAGTACTTC; cdr3_aa: CSVEDRDTSYEQYF
v_call: TRBV7-2; clone_size: -; j_call: TRBJ2-7; d_call: -; cdr3_nt: TGTGCCAGCAGCCAAGAAATTCGGCGGGAGCAGTACTTC; cdr3_aa: CASSQEIRREQYF
v_call: TRBV5-6; clone_size: -; j_call: TRBJ1-4; d_call: -; cdr3_nt: TGTGCCAGCAGCCCTAGGGGCCCTAATGAAAAACTGTTTTTT; cdr3_aa: CASSPRGPNEKLFF
v_call: TRBV7-9; clone_size: -; j_call: TRBJ1-4; d_call: TRBD1; cdr3_nt: TGTGCCAGCAGCACACGGACAGGGTCTAATGAAAAACTGTTTTTT; cdr3_aa: CASSTRTGSNEKLFF
v_call: TRBV7-3; clone_size: -; j_call: TRBJ2-2; d_call: TRBD2; cdr3_nt: TGTGCCAGCACCATTAGCGGGGGGAGCACCGGGGAGCTGTTTTTT; cdr3_aa: CASTISGGSTGELFF
v_call: TRBV2; clone_size: -; j_call: TRBJ1-3; d_call: TRBD1; cdr3_nt: TGTGCCAGCAGTGATTCGGGACAGGGATACTCTGGAAACACCATATATTTT; cdr3_aa: CASSDSGQGYSGNTIYF
v_call: TRBV7-2; clone_size: -; j_call: TRBJ1-4; d_call: TRBD1; cdr3_nt: TGTGCCAGCAGCTTCGACAGGGGCGCCCGAAAACTGTTTTTT; cdr3_aa: CASSFDRGARKLFF
v_call: TRBV18; clone_size: once; j_call: TRBJ1-3; d_call: -; cdr3_nt: TGTGCCAGCTCACCAATAGGACAGGGAAACACCATATATTTT; cdr3_aa: CASSPIGQGNTIYF
v_call: TRBV2; clone_size: -; j_call: TRBJ1-5; d_call: -; cdr3_nt: TGTGCCAGCAGTGAGGGGGGTCGAAATCAGCCCCAGCATTTT; cdr3_aa: CASSEGGRNQPQHF
v_call: TRBV3-1/TRBV3-2; clone_size: few; j_call: TRBJ1-6; d_call: TRBD1; cdr3_nt: TGTGCCAGCAGGACAGGGGGCGCCTCACCCCTCCACTTT; cdr3_aa: CASRTGGASPLHF
v_call: TRBV19; clone_size: -; j_call: TRBJ2-1; d_call: TRBD2; cdr3_nt: TGTGCCAGTAGTCCCCACAGCGGGGGGGCCTATGAGCAGTTCTTC; cdr3_aa: CASSPHSGGAYEQFF
v_call: TRBV7-3; clone_size: -; j_call: TRBJ2-5; d_call: -; cdr3_nt: TGTGCCAGCAGCTTACCGGGGATGGAGACCCAGTACTTC; cdr3_aa: CASSLPGMETQYF
v_call: TRBV6-5; clone_size: -; j_call: TRBJ1-5; d_call: -; cdr3_nt: TGTGCCAGCACGGCGGGGCTGGGGCAGCCCCAGCATTTT; cdr3_aa: CASTAGLGQPQHF
v_call: TRBV19; clone_size: -; j_call: TRBJ1-2; d_call: -; cdr3_nt: TGTGCCAGTAGTATAGCCCGGACATCCTCGGGTGGCTACACCTTC; cdr3_aa: CASSIARTSSGGYTF
v_call: TRBV6-5; clone_size: once; j_call: TRBJ2-2; d_call: -; cdr3_nt: TGTGCCAGCAGTTACGACCTGAACACCGGGGAGCTGTTTTTT; cdr3_aa: CASSYDLNTGELFF
v_call: TRBV7-6; clone_size: -; j_call: TRBJ1-4; d_call: -; cdr3_nt: TGTGCCAGCAGCCCCGTGGGGGGACGGGCTATTGAAAAACTGTTTTTT; cdr3_aa: CASSPVGGRAIEKLFF
v_call: TRBV18; clone_size: -; j_call: TRBJ2-7; d_call: -; cdr3_nt: TGTGCCAGCTCACCAGGACAGCCCTCCTACGAGCAGTACTTC; cdr3_aa: CASSPGQPSYEQYF
v_call: TRBV3-1/TRBV3-2; clone_size: -; j_call: TRBJ2-5; d_call: -; cdr3_nt: TGTGCCAGCAGCTATACTATTGAGGGGGTAGAGACCCAGTACTTC; cdr3_aa: CASSYTIEGVETQYF
v_call: TRBV27; clone_size: once; j_call: TRBJ1-1; d_call: -; cdr3_nt: TGTGCCAGCAGTCCCGGGCCCGGCGCGATTACTGAAGCTTTCTTT; cdr3_aa: CASSPGPGAITEAFF
v_call: TRBV6-1; clone_size: -; j_call: TRBJ2-4; d_call: -; cdr3_nt: TGTGCCAGCAGTGAACAGGGGCAGGACATTCAGTACTTC; cdr3_aa: CASSEQGQDIQYF
v_call: TRBV5-4; clone_size: -; j_call: TRBJ2-1; d_call: -; cdr3_nt: TGTGCCAGCAGCTTGGATGGACAGCCGTACAATGAGCAGTTCTTC; cdr3_aa: CASSLDGQPYNEQFF
v_call: TRBV5-1; clone_size: -; j_call: TRBJ2-2; d_call: -; cdr3_nt: TGCGCCAGCAGGCCCTTAACAGAAACCGGGGAGCTGTTTTTT; cdr3_aa: CASRPLTETGELFF
v_call: TRBV5-5; clone_size: -; j_call: TRBJ2-7; d_call: -; cdr3_nt: TGTGCCAGCAGCCAGATCGTGGACGAGCAGTACTTC; cdr3_aa: CASSQIVDEQYF
v_call: TRBV7-2; clone_size: -; j_call: TRBJ1-2; d_call: -; cdr3_nt: TGTGCCAGCAGCCCCAGGTTCGCCTATGGCTACACCTTC; cdr3_aa: CASSPRFAYGYTF